The 10 T cell receptor beta chains below were found in one sample sequenced in a study of Graves' ophthalmopathy and Graves' hyperthyroidism (dated by TCRdb to the late 2010s). Sequencing was performed on an Illumina HiSeq 2000. For repertoire sequencing, the TCR beta CDR3 regions were amplified from RNA transcripts. A first-round RT-PCR used HTBI primers with the Qiagen OneStep RT-PCR kit, followed by a second-round multiplex PCR, size selection and purification. TCRdb reran the public reads through fastp at Q25 and MiXCR, keeping productive beta chains. Identical CDR3 proteins give one entry, which carries the most common genes and DNA. The sample profile shows 1 million to 1.3 million distinct CDR3 sequences; 35% to 40% of them were found once. Of the sample, around 10% is held by the ten largest clones. The specimen sequenced was peripheral blood or thyroid tissue (not recorded which). These TCRs come from an adult man with Graves' hyperthyroidism.

This clonotype was detected only a few times. The V call is TRBV6-5, the J call TRBJ2-7; TRBD2 aligns across 9 bases. This CDR3 region has 14 residues. Germline V gene sequence: CDR1 MNHEY, CDR2 SVGAGI. V lost 8 bases to trimming and J lost 2 bases; unmatched junction nucleotides: 7. CDR3 amino acids: CASHGSGSTYEQYF. In DNA, the CDR3 is TGTGCCAGCCACGGTAGCGGGAGCACCTACGAGCAGTACTTC.

In this sample, this clonotype turned up many times. The chain joins TRBV29-1 to TRBJ2-2, with D hard to call. V lost 3 bases and J 5 bases, leaving 7 bases between the germline ends. This CDR3 is 12 amino acids long. Per the germline V gene, CDR1 is SQVTM and CDR2 is ANQGSEA. The CDR3 here is CSVEFGTGELFF. CDR3 sequence (DNA): TGCAGCGTTGAGTTCGGGACCGGGGAGCTGTTTTTT.

CDR3 region: CASTGQGREDGYTF. CDR3 sequence (DNA): TGTGCCAGCACCGGACAGGGGAGGGAAGATGGCTACACCTTC. This chain links TRBV7-9 with TRBJ1-2; 9 nucleotides line up with TRBD1. Losses at the gene ends were 7 bases for V and 6 bases for J; bases not matched to a gene: 9. The CDR3 length is 14 residues. CDR1 and CDR2 from the germline V gene are SEHNR and FQNEAQ (reference sequence).

About this clonotype: The junction departs from the called germline gene at one end, perhaps through a read error. The chain combines TRBV4-1 with TRBJ1-5; D perhaps matches TRBD1 (5 bases). The CDR3 has 19 amino acids. Per the germline V gene, CDR1 is MGHRA and CDR2 is YSYEKL. The CDR3 DNA reads as TGTGCCAGCAGCCAAGATGGGAGGGGATGGGGTAATAGCAATCAGCCCCAGCATTTT. Protein product: CASSQDGRGWGNSNQPQHF.

At least ten counts were recorded for this clonotype. The chain combines TRBV25-1 with TRBJ1-3; D gene unclear. V lost 4 bases, J lost 0 bases, and 13 bases lay in between. Germline V gene lookup returns CDR1 MGHDK and CDR2 SYGVNS. CDR3 length: 16 residues. In DNA form, the CDR3 reads TGTGCCAGCAGTGGCAAAAACTACCACTCTGGAAACACCATATATTTT. Translated: CASSGKNYHSGNTIYF.

Note on this clonotype: Possible read error: a much larger clone is one base away. This CDR3 is CASNLSRQMKETQYF. The CDR3 DNA reads as TGTGCCAGCAACTTATCAAGACAGATGAAAGAGACCCAGTACTTC. The J gene is TRBJ2-5, the V gene TRBV7-8; D is possibly TRBD1 (5 bases). CDR1 and CDR2 from the germline V gene are SGHVS and FQNEAQ. The CDR3 runs to 15 residues.

About this clonotype: At one end, the junction sequence differs from germline, possibly due to a read error. The chain has TRBV7-9 and TRBJ2-7; 7 nucleotides align to TRBD1. The germline V gene encodes CDR1 SEHNR and CDR2 FQNEAQ (reference sequence). The CDR3 loop spans 17 amino acids. DNA for the CDR3: TGTACCAGCAGCTTTCCCCCAACTAGGACAGGCACCTACGAGCAGTACTTC. Protein sequence: CTSSFPPTRTGTYEQYF. The whole variable domain, filled in from reference TRBV7-9 and TRBJ2-7, reads DTGVSQNPRHKITKRGQNVTFRCDPISEHNRLYWYRQTLGQGPEFLTYFQNEAQLEKSRLLSDRFSAERPKGSFSTLEIQRTEQGDSAMYLCTSSFPPTRTGTYEQYFGPGTRLTVT.

The table lists this clonotype with many counts. This chain joins TRBV29-1 and TRBJ1-1; a weak D match, TRBD1 (6 bases). This CDR3 is built from 13 residues. The V and J ends lost 6 bases and 4 bases respectively, with 15 bases between them. Germline assignment: CDR1 SQVTM and CDR2 ANQGSEA. CDR3 in amino acids: CSVGITGPTEAFF. In DNA, the CDR3 is TGCAGCGTAGGGATCACAGGGCCCACTGAAGCTTTCTTT.

The chain recombines TRBV20-1 with TRBJ1-2; no definite D call. Germline V CDR1 and CDR2: DFQATT, SNEGSKA (reference sequence). V shed 0 bases and J shed 4 bases, with 9 bases lying between them. This CDR3 spans 13 amino acids. The CDR3, as DNA: TGCAGTGCTAGAGATGTCGCTACCTATGGCTACACCTTC. This sequence encodes CSARDVATYGYTF.

This clonotype was seen a handful of times. The J gene is TRBJ1-5, the V gene TRBV20-1; no reliable D call. This CDR3 region has 13 residues. V dropped 3 bases and J dropped 0 bases, with 6 bases sitting between them. CDR1 and CDR2 (germline): DFQATT, SNEGSKA (reference sequence). This chain's CDR3 is CSARSYSNQPQHF. CDR3 in DNA: TGCAGTGCTAGGAGCTATAGCAATCAGCCCCAGCATTTT.